This T cell receptor beta chain was documented in a study of cytomegalovirus exposure and HLA in healthy donors. It was with 60 Vbeta and 13 Jbeta primers that the PCR ran. Sequencing used immunoSEQ multiplex PCR; TCRdb keeps in-frame clones, though not all of them. The table lists 150,000 to 200,000 clones, 84% of them singletons, with 4.8% in the top ten. This clone was detected only once. The antigen remains unidentified. The CDR3 is 15 residues long. Germline values: CDR1 SGHVS, CDR2 FQNEAQ. The V end lost 5 bases, the J end lost 6 bases, and 19 bases lay between the germline ends. Overall study findings and caveats: TCR beta chain V- and J-gene trimming was linked, in a later analysis, to a missense variant in DCLRE1C. The study reported that TCR beta sequences accurately predicted HLA-A and HLA-B alleles in most subjects. HLA allele associations emerged for some 16,000 TCR beta sequences in a later analysis, at 0.05 false discovery rate.

The TCR comes from a girl aged 5-17 years in good health and CMV-seropositive. The material sequenced was PBMCs. The genes are TRBV7-8 and TRBJ1-1, with no clear D. CDR3 in DNA: TGTGCCAGCAGCCCCGGAGACCGCCGGTCCGCTGAAGCTTTCTTT. Its translation is CASSPGDRRSAEAFF.